The 5 T cell receptor beta chains below come from one sample, sequenced in a study of cytomegalovirus exposure and HLA in healthy donors. Primers for the PCR totalled 60 Vbeta and 13 Jbeta. Only in-frame clones appear in the TCRdb table, and some are missing; sequencing was by immunoSEQ multiplex PCR. The data contain roughly 150,000 clones, about two thirds of them singletons. The sequencing input was PBMCs. Receptors originate from a man aged 40-55 years in good health and CMV-seronegative.

The rearrangement uses TRBV12-1 and TRBJ1-2. TRBV12-1 is labeled a pseudogene. This CDR3 is 14 amino acids long. The CDR3 here is CASSFGGEPYGYTF. DNA of the CDR3: TGTGCCAGCAGCTTTGGGGGAGAGCCCTATGGCTACACCTTC.

The chain couples TRBV6-6 to TRBJ2-3; TRBD1 might be the D (6 bases). This CDR3 has 16 amino acids. The germline V and J ends were trimmed by 5 bases and 6 bases, with 21 bases remaining between them. Germline V gene sequence: CDR1 MNHNY, CDR2 SVGAGI (reference sequence). Written as DNA, the CDR3 is TGTGCCAGCAGTCCCCGATCTTCAGGGGCCTCCGATACGCAGTATTTT. It is translated as CASSPRSSGASDTQYF.

J is TRBJ1-6 and V is TRBV19; 8 positions match TRBD1. V gave up 5 bases and J gave up 10 bases; unmatched junction bases: 13. CDR3 length equals 16 residues. The germline V gene encodes CDR1 LNHDA and CDR2 SQIVND (reference sequence). CDR3 nucleotides: TGTGCCAGTAGTTGGACAGGGATTATTGTCGGATCACCCCTCCACTTT. Protein: CASSWTGIIVGSPLHF.

This rearrangement joins TRBV6-1 to TRBJ2-7, with a tentative D call TRBD1 (6 bases). Trimming left V 4 bases short and J 6 bases short, with 10 bases between. Germline-derived CDR1 and CDR2 are MNHNS and SASEGT. This CDR3 contains 12 residues. Here the CDR3 reads CASSVGGSEQYF. CDR3 nucleotides: TGTGCCAGCAGTGTAGGGGGTTCCGAGCAGTACTTC.

The J gene is TRBJ2-1, the V gene TRBV7-2; 9 positions agree with TRBD1. The V gene's germline CDR1 is SGHTA and CDR2 FQGNSA. Trimming at V came to 4 bases and at J to 12 bases, leaving 13 bases not matched to a gene. The CDR3 sequence is 15 residues long. DNA for the CDR3: TGTGCCAGCAGCTCAAGGAGGACAGGGGCGGCTGCGCAGTTCTTC. It is translated as CASSSRRTGAAAQFF.